A selection of T cell receptor beta chains follows, all from one sample in a study of cytomegalovirus exposure and HLA in healthy donors. The data were produced by immunoSEQ multiplex PCR, yet TCRdb's version contains in-frame clones alone and is incomplete. The sample has 65,000 to 85,000 clones, just over 70% seen once. The sequenced sample was PBMCs. Every receptor here comes from a man between 60 and 75 years old in good health and CMV-seropositive. CDR3s include the opening cysteine and the closing phenylalanine or tryptophan. The order of the fields is D gene, V gene, J gene, clone size, CDR3 DNA, CDR3 protein. D genes are given only for firm matches. Clone size is given for some rows only: seen once, a few or many times, or a class if the clone is expanded.

-	TRBV28	TRBJ2-7	-	TGTGCCAGCAGTTTAGGGGGCGACTACGAGCAGTACTTC	CASSLGGDYEQYF
TRBD2	TRBV4-1	TRBJ2-7	-	TGCGCCAGCAGCGCCGATGAGCGGGGGGGTGCCTACGAGCAGTACTTC	CASSADERGGAYEQYF
TRBD1	TRBV29-1	TRBJ1-1	-	TGCAGCGTATCTTCAGTAGGACAGGGGCGGCTTGAAGCTTTCTTT	CSVSSVGQGRLEAFF
-	TRBV19	TRBJ1-3	-	TGTGCCAGTAGTATTTCCGCGGCGTTTACTGGAAACACCATATATTTT	CASSISAAFTGNTIYF
-	TRBV28	TRBJ2-7	-	TGTGCCAGTCTTGACAGGACGAGCGAGCAGTACTTC	CASLDRTSEQYF
TRBD1	TRBV5-1	TRBJ1-2	once	TGCGCCAGCAGCTTGATAGGGACAGATAACTATGGCTACACCTTC	CASSLIGTDNYGYTF
-	TRBV27	TRBJ1-6	once	TGTGCCAGCAAGCTAGTGGGTGATTCACCCCTCCACTTT	CASKLVGDSPLHF
TRBD2	TRBV5-4	TRBJ2-1	-	TGTGCCAGCAGCTTGTTTGGGGCTAGCGGGAGGTCTTATGAGCAGTTCTTC	CASSLFGASGRSYEQFF
-	TRBV19	TRBJ1-6	-	TGTGCCAGTAATCCGACAGGCGTCTATAATTCACCCCTCCACTTT	CASNPTGVYNSPLHF
TRBD1	TRBV19	TRBJ2-5	-	TGTGCCAGTAGCCGTCGGACAGGGGAAGAGACCCAGTACTTC	CASSRRTGEETQYF
-	TRBV28	TRBJ1-5	-	TGTGCCAGCAGAAATGGACAGTACAATCAGCCCCAGCATTTT	CASRNGQYNQPQHF
TRBD2	TRBV5-4	TRBJ2-5	-	TGTGCCAGCAGCCAAGGGACTAGCGGGGGGGGAGTAGAGACCCAGTACTTC	CASSQGTSGGGVETQYF
-	TRBV27	TRBJ1-5	-	TGTGCCAGCAGAGAAAAGACTTATAGCAATCAGCCCCAGCATTTT	CASREKTYSNQPQHF
-	TRBV9	TRBJ1-1	-	TGTGCCAGCAGCGTGTTTGGGGGGAAGAACACTGAAGCTTTCTTT	CASSVFGGKNTEAFF
-	TRBV7-9	TRBJ2-4	-	TGTTCCAGCAGCTTATCGGTCATTCAGTACTTC	CSSSLSVIQYF
-	TRBV6-6	TRBJ1-2	-	TGTGCCAGCAGAATATCAGGGCTAAGTGGTTATGGCTACACCTTC	CASRISGLSGYGYTF
-	TRBV5-8	TRBJ2-7	-	TGTGCCAGCAGCTTGAACAGCCTCGAGCAGTACTTC	CASSLNSLEQYF
TRBD2	TRBV7-8	TRBJ2-1	-	TGTGCCAGCAGCTTAGCGGCAGGGACTAGCGGGAGTTATGAGCAGTTCTTC	CASSLAAGTSGSYEQFF
TRBD1	TRBV7-8	TRBJ2-7	-	TGTGCCAGCAGCCTAAGGGACAGGGGGTCATCGGAGCAGTACTTC	CASSLRDRGSSEQYF
-	TRBV21-1	TRBJ2-5	-	TGTGCCAGCAGCAAAGACGAGACTAGCGGGGGGAGCGGCGAGACCCAGTACTTC	CASSKDETSGGSGETQYF
-	TRBV5-1	TRBJ2-7	-	TGCGCCAGCAGCTTGGCCAGTGGCCTCGAGCAGTACTTC	CASSLASGLEQYF
TRBD1	TRBV5-8	TRBJ2-7	-	TGTGCCAGCAGCCTGAAGACAGGGGCCTACGAGCAGTACTTC	CASSLKTGAYEQYF
-	TRBV19	TRBJ1-3	-	TGTGCCACCTCGGCGGCTTCTGGAAACACCATATATTTT	CATSAASGNTIYF
TRBD2	TRBV29-1	TRBJ2-3	-	TGCAGCGTCCTACTAGCGGGGGGTGGAGATACGCAGTATTTT	CSVLLAGGGDTQYF
TRBD1	TRBV30	TRBJ1-5	few	TGTGCCTGGAGTAGGGACAGGGACCAGCCCCAGCATTTT	CAWSRDRDQPQHF
-	TRBV27	TRBJ2-7	-	TGTGCCAGCAGTTTATCCCTGTTACACTCCTACGAGCAGTACTTC	CASSLSLLHSYEQYF
TRBD2	TRBV10-3	TRBJ2-7	-	TGTGCCATCGGGGGGGTTCAGAACGAGCAGTACTTC	CAIGGVQNEQYF
-	TRBV2	TRBJ1-6	few	TGTGCCAGCAGTGTGAGCGACAGCCCACCCCTCCACTTT	CASSVSDSPPLHF
TRBD1	TRBV5-6	TRBJ2-2	-	TGTGCCAGCAGCTTGGAAGAACAGGGGGCTAACGGGGAGCTGTTTTTT	CASSLEEQGANGELFF
-	TRBV9	TRBJ2-3	-	TGTGCCAGCAGCGTACAGGGTCTCTCTGGGGATACGCAGTATTTT	CASSVQGLSGDTQYF
-	TRBV6-5	TRBJ1-6	few	TGTGCCAGCAGTTACATGGGGGCCGCAGGTTCACCCCTCCACTTT	CASSYMGAAGSPLHF
TRBD2	TRBV4-3	TRBJ2-7	-	TGCGCCAGCAGCCAAGATGAGGGAGGGCCCTACGAGCAGTACTTC	CASSQDEGGPYEQYF
-	TRBV5-1	TRBJ1-2	-	TGCGCCAGCAGCTTTGGGTCCGGAGGTAACTATGGCTACACCTTC	CASSFGSGGNYGYTF
-	TRBV6-1	TRBJ1-1	-	TGTGCCAGCAACCGCTATTCTATGAACACTGAAGCTTTCTTT	CASNRYSMNTEAFF
TRBD1	TRBV2	TRBJ1-5	-	TGTGCCAGCAGTGAATCGACAGGGGGCTATCAGCCCCAGCATTTT	CASSESTGGYQPQHF
TRBD1	TRBV14	TRBJ1-2	-	TGTGCCAGCAGCCAAACCAGGGGGAACTATGGCTACACCTTC	CASSQTRGNYGYTF
-	TRBV7-6	TRBJ2-6	-	TGTGCCAGCAGCTTAGCGCAGCAGGACAACTCTGGGGCCAACGTCCTGACTTTC	CASSLAQQDNSGANVLTF
-	TRBV19	TRBJ2-7	-	TGTGCCAGTAGTAGAGGATCGGACACCTCTGGGCAGTACTTC	CASSRGSDTSGQYF